The source of this T cell receptor (beta chain) is a study of beta chain features in type 1 diabetes. Study-wide points: These data did not resolve whether HLA type affects TCRB rearrangement. Moderate yet significant TCRB CDR3 shortening was seen in Type 1 diabetes patients in all four CD4+ subsets.

The CDR3 is 14 residues long. The V gene's germline CDR1 is MGHRA and CDR2 YSYEKL. V was cut by 4 bases and J by 4 bases, with 11 bases left in between. A few counts support this clone. What it binds is not known. All of the isolated RNA was reverse transcribed, so expressed TCRB transcripts were sequenced. The repertoire was sequenced with immunoSEQ multiplex PCR; TCRdb's copy has only in-frame clones and lacks some. The data contain about 700,000 clones, 10% to 15% of them singletons. Material for sequencing was naive CD4+ T cells from blood. The receptor comes from a man between 18 and 35 years old with type 1 diabetes. The rearrangement uses TRBV4-1 and TRBJ1-5, with D perhaps matching TRBD1 (6 bases). CDR3 in amino acids: CASSRAGQNQPQHF. CDR3 DNA: TGCGCCAGCAGCCGAGCCGGACAGAATCAGCCCCAGCATTTT.